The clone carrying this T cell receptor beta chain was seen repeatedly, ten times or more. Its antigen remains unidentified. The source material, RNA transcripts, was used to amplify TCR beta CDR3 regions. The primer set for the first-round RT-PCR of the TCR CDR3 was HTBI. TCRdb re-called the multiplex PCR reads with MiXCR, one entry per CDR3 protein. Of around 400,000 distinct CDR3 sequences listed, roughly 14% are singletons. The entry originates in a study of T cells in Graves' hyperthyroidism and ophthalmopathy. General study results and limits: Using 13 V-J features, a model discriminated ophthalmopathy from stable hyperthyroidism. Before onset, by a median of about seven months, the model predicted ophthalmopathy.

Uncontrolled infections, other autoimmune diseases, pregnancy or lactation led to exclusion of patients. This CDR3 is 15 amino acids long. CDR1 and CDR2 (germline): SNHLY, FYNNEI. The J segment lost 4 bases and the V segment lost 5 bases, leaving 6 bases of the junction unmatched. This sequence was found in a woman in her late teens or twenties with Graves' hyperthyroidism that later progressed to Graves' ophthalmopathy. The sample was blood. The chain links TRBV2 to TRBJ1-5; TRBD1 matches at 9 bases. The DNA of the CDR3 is TGTGCCAGCAGTAAAACAGGGGGCGAGAATCAGCCCCAGCATTTT. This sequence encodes CASSKTGGENQPQHF.